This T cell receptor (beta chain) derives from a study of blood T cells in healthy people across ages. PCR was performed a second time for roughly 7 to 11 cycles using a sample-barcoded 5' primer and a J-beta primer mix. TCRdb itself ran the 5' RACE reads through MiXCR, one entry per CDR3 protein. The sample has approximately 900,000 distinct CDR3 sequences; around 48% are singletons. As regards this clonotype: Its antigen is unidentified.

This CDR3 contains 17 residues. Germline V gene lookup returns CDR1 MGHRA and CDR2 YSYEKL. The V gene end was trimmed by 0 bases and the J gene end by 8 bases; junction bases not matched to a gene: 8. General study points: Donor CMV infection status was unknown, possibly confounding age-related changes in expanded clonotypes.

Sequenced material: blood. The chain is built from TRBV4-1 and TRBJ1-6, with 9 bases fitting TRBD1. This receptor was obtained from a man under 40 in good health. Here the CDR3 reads CASSQDEPTGGYSPLHF. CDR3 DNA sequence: TGCGCCAGCAGCCAAGACGAACCGACAGGGGGGTATTCACCCCTCCACTTT.